The entry below describes one TCR beta chain. Its antigen is not identified. Clones were read by immunoSEQ multiplex PCR, and TCRdb kept only the in-frame ones, dropping some. The table shows about 64,000 clones, with around 95% occurring only once. The data belong to a study of brain T cells in children with intractable seizures. Study-wide findings and caveats: Clones missing pre-surgery may reflect undersampling of that blood sample.

The CDR3 contains 14 residues. V lost 6 bases, J lost 2 bases, and 6 bases stayed unmatched. Germline V gene lookup returns CDR1 SGHVS and CDR2 FNYEAQ. Sample: peripheral blood, taken at surgery. The source of this sequence is a boy under two years old with focal cortical dysplasia and intractable seizures. The chain has TRBV7-6 and TRBJ2-7; TRBD1 matches at 8 bases. The CDR3 loop is CASSKAGGAYEQYF. CDR3 DNA sequence: TGTGCCAGCAGTAAAGCAGGGGGCGCCTACGAGCAGTACTTC.